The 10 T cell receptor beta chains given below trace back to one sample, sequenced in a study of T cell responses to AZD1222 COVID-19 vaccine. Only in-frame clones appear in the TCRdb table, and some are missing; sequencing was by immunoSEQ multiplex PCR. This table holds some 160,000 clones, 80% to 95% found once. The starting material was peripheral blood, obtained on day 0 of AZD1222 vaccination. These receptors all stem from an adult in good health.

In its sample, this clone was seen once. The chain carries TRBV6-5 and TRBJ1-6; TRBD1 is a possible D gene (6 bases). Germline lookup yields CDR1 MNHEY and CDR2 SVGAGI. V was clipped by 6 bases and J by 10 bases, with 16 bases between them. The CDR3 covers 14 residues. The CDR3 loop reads CASSLIQQGSPLHF. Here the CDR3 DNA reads TGTGCCAGCAGCCTTATCCAACAGGGATCACCCCTCCACTTT.

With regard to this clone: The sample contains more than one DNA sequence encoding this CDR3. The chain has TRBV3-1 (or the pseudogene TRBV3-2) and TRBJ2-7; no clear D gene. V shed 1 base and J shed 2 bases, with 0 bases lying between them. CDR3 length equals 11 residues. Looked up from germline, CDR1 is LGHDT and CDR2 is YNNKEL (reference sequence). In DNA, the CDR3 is TGTGCCAGCAGCCAAGCCTACGAGCAGTACTTC. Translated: CASSQAYEQYF.

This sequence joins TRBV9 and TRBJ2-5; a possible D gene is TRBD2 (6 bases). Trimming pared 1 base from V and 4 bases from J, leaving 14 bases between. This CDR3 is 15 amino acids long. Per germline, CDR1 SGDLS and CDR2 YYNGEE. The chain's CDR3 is CASSVNTGGVETQYF. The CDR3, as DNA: TGTGCCAGCAGCGTAAACACCGGGGGAGTAGAGACCCAGTACTTC.

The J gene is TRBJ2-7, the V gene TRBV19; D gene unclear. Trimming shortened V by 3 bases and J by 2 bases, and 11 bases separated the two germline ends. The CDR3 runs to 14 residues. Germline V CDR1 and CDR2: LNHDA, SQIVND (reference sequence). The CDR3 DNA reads TGTGCCAGTAGTATTCAACACCGGACCTACGAGCAGTACTTC. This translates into CASSIQHRTYEQYF.

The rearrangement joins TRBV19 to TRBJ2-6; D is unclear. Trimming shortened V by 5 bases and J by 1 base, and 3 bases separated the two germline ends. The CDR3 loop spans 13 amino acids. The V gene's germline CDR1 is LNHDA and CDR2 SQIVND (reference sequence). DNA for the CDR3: TGTGCCAGTAGTGGATCTGGGGCCAACGTCCTGACTTTC. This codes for CASSGSGANVLTF.

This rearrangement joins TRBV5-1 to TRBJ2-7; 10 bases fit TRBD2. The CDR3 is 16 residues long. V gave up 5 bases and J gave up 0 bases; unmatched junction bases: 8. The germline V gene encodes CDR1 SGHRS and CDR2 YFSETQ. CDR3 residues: CASSFSGTSASYEQYF. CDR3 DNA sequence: TGCGCCAGCAGTTTTTCCGGGACTAGCGCCTCCTACGAGCAGTACTTC.

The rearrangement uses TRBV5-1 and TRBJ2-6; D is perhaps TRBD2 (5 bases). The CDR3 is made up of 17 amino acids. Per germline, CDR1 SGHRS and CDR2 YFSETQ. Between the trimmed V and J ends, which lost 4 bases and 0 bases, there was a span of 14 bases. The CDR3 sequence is CASSRRAGHSGANVLTF. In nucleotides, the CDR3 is TGCGCCAGCAGCCGCCGGGCGGGCCACTCTGGGGCCAACGTCCTGACTTTC.

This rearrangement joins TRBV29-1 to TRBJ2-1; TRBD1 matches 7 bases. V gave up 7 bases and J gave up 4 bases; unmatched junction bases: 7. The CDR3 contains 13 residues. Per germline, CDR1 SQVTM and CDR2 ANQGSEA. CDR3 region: CSARQGPYNEQFF. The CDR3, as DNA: TGCAGCGCCAGACAGGGTCCGTACAATGAGCAGTTCTTC.

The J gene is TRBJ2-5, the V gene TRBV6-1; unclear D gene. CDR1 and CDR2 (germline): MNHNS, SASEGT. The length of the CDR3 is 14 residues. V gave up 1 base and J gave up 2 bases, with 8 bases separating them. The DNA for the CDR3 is TGTGCCAGCAGTGAAGGGGAATGGCAAGAGACCCAGTACTTC. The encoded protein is CASSEGEWQETQYF.

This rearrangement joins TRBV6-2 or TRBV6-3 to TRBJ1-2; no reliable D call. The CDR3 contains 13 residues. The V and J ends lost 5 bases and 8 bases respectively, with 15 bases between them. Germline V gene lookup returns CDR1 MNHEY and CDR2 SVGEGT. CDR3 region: CASSPLKAGGYTF. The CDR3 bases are TGTGCCAGCAGTCCCTTGAAGGCGGGGGGCTACACCTTC.